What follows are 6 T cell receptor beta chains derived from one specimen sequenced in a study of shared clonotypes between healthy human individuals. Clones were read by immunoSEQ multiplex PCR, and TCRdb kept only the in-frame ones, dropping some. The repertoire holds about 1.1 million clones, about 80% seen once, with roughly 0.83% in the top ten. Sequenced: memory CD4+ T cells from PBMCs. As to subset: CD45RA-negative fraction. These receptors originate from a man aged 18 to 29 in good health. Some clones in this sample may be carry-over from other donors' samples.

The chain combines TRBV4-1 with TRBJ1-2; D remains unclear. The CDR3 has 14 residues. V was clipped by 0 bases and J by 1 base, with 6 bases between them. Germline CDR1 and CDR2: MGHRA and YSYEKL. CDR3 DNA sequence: TGCGCCAGCAGCCAAGACCAGTTTAACTATGGCTACACCTTC. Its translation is CASSQDQFNYGYTF.

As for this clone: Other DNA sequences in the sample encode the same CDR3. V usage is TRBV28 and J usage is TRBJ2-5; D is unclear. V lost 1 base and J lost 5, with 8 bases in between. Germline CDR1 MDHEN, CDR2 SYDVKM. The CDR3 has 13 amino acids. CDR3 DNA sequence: TGTGCCAGCAGTTTATTGGGAAGGGAGACCCAGTACTTC. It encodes CASSLLGRETQYF.

The chain's CDR3 is CAWSTRGSGEQYF. The CDR3 DNA sequence: TGTGCCTGGAGTACTAGGGGGTCCGGCGAGCAGTACTTC. The chain links TRBV30 to TRBJ2-7; possible D gene TRBD1, 6 bases. With 2 bases removed from V and 6 bases from J, the gap between germline ends came to 14 bases. This CDR3 has 13 residues. Germline CDR1 reads GTSNPN; CDR2 reads SVGIG (reference sequence).

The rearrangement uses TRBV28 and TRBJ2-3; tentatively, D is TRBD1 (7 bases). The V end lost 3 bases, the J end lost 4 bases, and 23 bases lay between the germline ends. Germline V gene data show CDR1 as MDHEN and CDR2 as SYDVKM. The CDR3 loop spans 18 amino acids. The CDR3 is CASSLQVHRGGWADTQYF. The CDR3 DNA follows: TGTGCCAGCAGTTTGCAGGTTCACAGGGGAGGATGGGCAGATACGCAGTATTTT.

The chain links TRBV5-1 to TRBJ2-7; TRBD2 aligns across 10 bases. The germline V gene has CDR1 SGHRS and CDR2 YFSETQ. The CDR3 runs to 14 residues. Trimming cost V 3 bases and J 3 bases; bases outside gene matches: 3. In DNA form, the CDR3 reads TGCGCCAGCAGCTCGGGACTAGCGTACTACGAGCAGTACTTC. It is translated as CASSSGLAYYEQYF.

CDR3 DNA sequence: TGTGCCAGCAGCCCTCTGGGTAGGGGATCCCACGAGCAGTACTTC. Translation: CASSPLGRGSHEQYF. The chain links TRBV6-5 to TRBJ2-7; TRBD1 is a possible D gene (5 bases). Trimming cost V 6 bases and J 5 bases, with 20 bases left between them. Germline V gene sequence: CDR1 MNHEY, CDR2 SVGAGI. The CDR3 runs to 15 residues.